A single sample is the source of the 23 T cell receptor beta chains below, sequenced in a study of blood T cells in healthy people across ages. A sample-barcoded 5' primer and a J-beta primer mix were used in a second PCR of roughly 6 to 11 cycles. TCRdb independently ran MiXCR on the 5' RACE reads; one entry per CDR3 protein. This sample has 1,800,000 or so distinct CDR3 sequences, with about two fifths found just once. Material for sequencing was blood. The source of these receptors is a human donor in good health.

The chain couples TRBV11-3 to TRBJ2-5; 7 bases map to TRBD1. The CDR3 has 15 residues. V was clipped by 7 bases and J by 2 bases; unmatched bases: 10. Germline V gene sequence: CDR1 SGHNT, CDR2 YENEEA. The CDR3 sequence: CASNPGQWVQETQYF. The CDR3 DNA sequence: TGTGCCAGCAACCCGGGACAGTGGGTTCAAGAGACCCAGTACTTC. Variable domain in full (rest from reference TRBV11-3 and TRBJ2-5): EAGVVQSPRYKIIEKKQPVAFWCNPISGHNTLYWYLQNLGQGPELLIRYENEEAVDDSQLPKDRFSAERLKGVDSTLKIQPAELGDSAVYLCASNPGQWVQETQYFGPGTRLLVL.

The V call is TRBV20-1, the J call TRBJ2-3; a possible D gene is TRBD1 (5 bases). Trimming left V 2 bases short and J 0 bases short, with 9 bases between. The CDR3 loop spans 14 amino acids. CDR1 and CDR2 from the germline V gene are DFQATT and SNEGSKA (reference sequence). CDR3 DNA: TGCAGTGCTAGAATTGGGGCTAGCACAGATACGCAGTATTTT. The encoded protein is CSARIGASTDTQYF.

The chain recombines TRBV5-4 with TRBJ1-1; the D is unclear. Trimming shortened V by 4 bases and J by 5 bases, and 9 bases separated the two germline ends. The length of the CDR3 is 12 residues. Germline V CDR1 and CDR2: SGHNT, YYREEE (reference sequence). The CDR3 nucleotides read TGTGCCAGCAGCCGAGGGTGGACTGAAGCTTTCTTT. Protein: CASSRGWTEAFF.

This clonotype was observed a few times. The chain combines TRBV9 with TRBJ2-7; no clear D. The V end was cut by 7 bases, the J end by 0 bases, with 14 bases between. From germline, CDR1 is SGDLS and CDR2 YYNGEE. The CDR3 is 14 amino acids. This CDR3 is CASSVSTISYEQYF. In DNA, the CDR3 is TGTGCCAGCTCGGTAAGCACAATCTCCTACGAGCAGTACTTC.

This sequence joins TRBV3-1 and TRBJ1-2, with 9 bases fitting TRBD1. This CDR3 contains 15 residues. Germline CDR1 reads LGHDT; CDR2 reads YNNKEL (reference sequence). V was clipped by 4 bases and J by 6 bases; unmatched bases: 9. Here the CDR3 DNA reads TGTGCCAGCAGCCCCCCGGGACAGGGAGGTCATGGCTACACCTTC. Its protein is CASSPPGQGGHGYTF.

This chain joins TRBV28 and TRBJ2-7; D remains ambiguous. This CDR3 is built from 10 residues. Germline CDR1 MDHEN, CDR2 SYDVKM. V lost 10 bases, J lost 9 bases, and 13 bases lay in between. CDR3 region: CATRKTRQYF. Here the CDR3 DNA reads TGTGCCACCCGTAAGACAAGGCAGTACTTC.

This clonotype appeared a single time. The chain uses TRBV6-2 or TRBV6-3 and TRBJ2-1, with 7 bases matching TRBD2. Trimming removed 3 bases from V and 9 bases from J; junction bases left unmatched: 11. This CDR3 contains 15 residues. Germline-derived CDR1 and CDR2 are MNHEY and SVGEGT. The CDR3 reads CASSYNAKAGREQFF. As DNA, the CDR3 is TGTGCCAGCAGTTATAATGCTAAAGCGGGACGTGAGCAGTTCTTC.

This clonotype was observed many times. The gene calls are TRBV10-3 and TRBJ2-5; D gene unclear. This CDR3 spans 12 amino acids. Germline V gene sequence: CDR1 ENHRY, CDR2 SYGVKD. Deletions cut 4 bases from V and 3 bases from J, with 6 bases between. As DNA, the CDR3 is TGTGCCATCAGTGGAAGTAAAGAGACCCAGTACTTC. This sequence encodes CAISGSKETQYF.

The chain uses TRBV12-3 or TRBV12-4 and TRBJ1-2; D is unclear. Trimming took off 5 bases at V and 0 bases at J, with 16 bases between the two ends. This CDR3 spans 16 amino acids. Written as DNA, the CDR3 is TGTGCCAGCAGTCTTCGATCGGTGGAAACTAACTATGGCTACACCTTC. This gives the protein CASSLRSVETNYGYTF.

The table lists this clonotype with a few counts. The chain employs TRBV7-3 and TRBJ1-6; 9 bases are shared with TRBD1. This CDR3 comprises 16 residues. J was trimmed by 5 bases and V by 5 bases; bases with no gene match: 7. Looked up from germline, CDR1 is SGHTA and CDR2 is FQGTGA. CDR3 sequence reads: CASSPEGTGNNSPLHF. The CDR3 nucleotides read TGTGCCAGCAGCCCCGAGGGGACAGGGAATAATTCACCCCTCCACTTT. Full variable domain (outside the CDR3, taken from reference TRBV7-3 and TRBJ1-6): GAGVSQTPSNKVTEKGKYVELRCDPISGHTALYWYRQSLGQGPEFLIYFQGTGAADDSGLPNDRFFAVRPEGSVSTLKIQRTERGDSAVYLCASSPEGTGNNSPLHFGNGTRLTVT.

The chain employs TRBV12-3 or TRBV12-4 and TRBJ2-7; 7 bases align to TRBD2. The trim removed 7 bases at V and 2 bases at J, leaving 8 bases unmatched. This CDR3 spans 14 amino acids. DNA for the CDR3: TGTGCCAGCAACAAGGGAGGGATCGCCTACGAGCAGTACTTC. Residues: CASNKGGIAYEQYF.

The V call is TRBV9, the J call TRBJ1-1; tentative D call: TRBD1 (5 bases). With 1 base removed from V and 6 bases from J, the gap between germline ends came to 19 bases. In germline, CDR1 is SGDLS, CDR2 YYNGEE. This CDR3 has 16 residues. The CDR3 region has the DNA TGTGCCAGCAGCGTACTTGGGGCGGACCAGAGGGCTGAAGCTTTCTTT. This sequence encodes CASSVLGADQRAEAFF.

The J gene is TRBJ2-7, the V gene TRBV7-2; TRBD2 agrees at 9 bases. Per the germline V gene, CDR1 is SGHTA and CDR2 is FQGNSA. The CDR3 runs to 17 residues. With 6 bases clipped from V and 0 bases from J, the junction kept 12 bases outside the gene matches. The CDR3 protein is CASSSRGLAGYSYEQYF. CDR3 sequence (DNA): TGTGCCAGCAGTTCAAGGGGGCTAGCGGGGTACTCCTACGAGCAGTACTTC.

This clonotype has just a few counts. The rearrangement links TRBV7-9 to TRBJ2-1, with D hard to call. Trimming shortened V by 6 bases and J by 6 bases, and 18 bases separated the two germline ends. Germline CDR1 is SEHNR and CDR2 is FQNEAQ (reference sequence). The CDR3 consists of 15 residues. The CDR3 bases are TGTGCCAGCAGGTCTACAGTGGGCCTACCCAATGAGCAGTTCTTC. Amino acid sequence: CASRSTVGLPNEQFF.

V is TRBV6-5 and J is TRBJ2-1; 8 bases line up with TRBD1. The V segment lost 6 bases and the J segment 12 bases; nucleotides outside the gene matches: 13. Germline V gives CDR1 MNHEY, CDR2 SVGAGI. This CDR3 spans 14 amino acids. The CDR3 protein is CASSPGQVSLGQFF. For the CDR3, the DNA is TGTGCCAGCAGCCCGGGACAGGTTTCCTTAGGGCAGTTCTTC.

This chain joins TRBV7-2 and TRBJ1-4, with 9 positions matching TRBD1. V dropped 5 bases and J dropped 9; count of bases not matched to a gene: 4. CDR3 length equals 13 residues. CDR1 is SGHTA, CDR2 FQGNSA, per germline. The CDR3 region has the DNA TGTGCCAGCAGCCCCGGACAGGGGCAAAAACTGTTTTTT. This sequence encodes CASSPGQGQKLFF.

With regard to this clonotype: A read error may account for a junction end that differs from germline. The chain recombines TRBV20-1 with TRBJ2-1; D could derive from TRBD1 or TRBD2 (6 bases each). The CDR3 covers 14 residues. Germline values: CDR1 DFQATT, CDR2 SNEGSKA (reference sequence). The CDR3 is CSAGDLRGDNEQFF. CDR3 coding DNA: TGCAGTGCTGGAGACCTGAGGGGGGATAATGAGCAGTTCTTC.

Concerning this clonotype: One junction end does not reproduce the germline sequence, and a read error may be involved. The chain recombines TRBV20-1 with TRBJ2-7; 7 positions agree with TRBD1. CDR3 size: 14 residues. The germline V gene has CDR1 DFQATT and CDR2 SNEGSKA (reference sequence). CDR3 nucleotide sequence: TGTAGTGCTAGGTTGCACAGGGGACCCTACGAGCAGTACTTC. Translation: CSARLHRGPYEQYF.

A few counts support this clonotype. The chain links TRBV15 to TRBJ2-3; the match to TRBD2 covers 9 bases. Trimming took 0 bases from V and 0 from J; bases not matched to a gene: 10. The CDR3 has 19 residues. Germline CDR1 reads LNHNV; CDR2 reads YYDKDF (reference sequence). The DNA for the CDR3 is TGTGCCACCAGCAGAGATTTCTGGCGGGGGGGCTCTAGCACAGATACGCAGTATTTT. Protein product: CATSRDFWRGGSSTDTQYF.

A word on this clonotype: One end of the junction is discordant with germline, which a read error may explain. The chain combines TRBV4-3 with TRBJ1-4; D uncertain. This CDR3 comprises 15 residues. The germline V gene has CDR1 LGHNA and CDR2 YSLEER. The CDR3 region is CASRQAGVSNEKLFF. CDR3 sequence (DNA): TGCGCCAGCAGGCAAGCCGGGGTGTCTAATGAAAAACTGTTTTTT.

The sample holds a few counts of this clonotype. The chain recombines TRBV19 with TRBJ2-7; 12 bases fit TRBD2. The CDR3 has 14 residues. V gave up 4 bases and J gave up 3 bases; unmatched junction bases: 1. Germline V lookup: CDR1 LNHDA, CDR2 SQIVND (reference sequence). CDR3 sequence reads: CASSTSGGDYEQYF. The CDR3 DNA is TGTGCCAGTAGTACTAGCGGGGGGGACTACGAGCAGTACTTC.

This rearrangement joins TRBV5-1 to TRBJ2-3; TRBD1 might be the D (6 bases). The germline V gene has CDR1 SGHRS and CDR2 YFSETQ. The CDR3 totals 16 residues. Trimming took 5 bases from V and 2 from J, leaving 18 bases between them. The CDR3 DNA reads TGCGCCAGCAGTTCCAATCCGGGACATCCCACAGATACGCAGTATTTT. It specifies CASSSNPGHPTDTQYF.

The J gene is TRBJ1-4, the V gene TRBV5-1; D is unclear. Trimming shortened V by 2 bases and J by 4 bases, and 12 bases separated the two germline ends. This CDR3 has 15 residues. Germline V CDR1 and CDR2: SGHRS, YFSETQ. This CDR3 reads CASSFSDPYNEKLFF. The CDR3 region has the DNA TGCGCCAGCAGCTTTTCGGACCCCTATAATGAAAAACTGTTTTTT.